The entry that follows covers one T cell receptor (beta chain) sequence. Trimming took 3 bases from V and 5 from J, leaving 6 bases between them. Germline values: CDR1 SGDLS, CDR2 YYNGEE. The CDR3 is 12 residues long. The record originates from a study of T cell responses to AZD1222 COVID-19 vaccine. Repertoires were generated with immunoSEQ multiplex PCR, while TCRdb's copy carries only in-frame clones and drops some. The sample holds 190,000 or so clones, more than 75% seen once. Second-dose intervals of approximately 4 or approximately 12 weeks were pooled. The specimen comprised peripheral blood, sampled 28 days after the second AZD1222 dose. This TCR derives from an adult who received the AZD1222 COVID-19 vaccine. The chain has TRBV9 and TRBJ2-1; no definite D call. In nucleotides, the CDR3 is TGTGCCAGCAGCGGATATGACAATGAGCAGTTCTTC. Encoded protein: CASSGYDNEQFF. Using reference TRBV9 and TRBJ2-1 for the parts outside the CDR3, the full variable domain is DSGVTQTPKHLITATGQRVTLRCSPRSGDLSVYWYQQSLDQGLQFLIQYYNGEERAKGNILERFSAQQFPDLHSELNLSSLELGDSALYFCASSGYDNEQFFGPGTRLTVL.